This is a list of T cell receptor beta chains from one sample in a study of T-cell reconstitution after alpha-beta-depleted transplantation in children. TCRdb ran MiXCR on the PCR reads and lists one entry per CDR3 protein. The data show approximately 1,000,000 distinct CDR3 sequences, about 29% seen once. The specimen was PBMCs, mostly from graft donor cells, collected 360 days after TCRalphabeta/CD19-depleted stem cell transplant. These receptors were collected from a boy younger than two who had a stem cell transplant for SCID, so the T cells may come from the graft donor. The CDR3 runs from the conserved cysteine through the conserved F or W. The order of the fields is V gene, J gene, D gene, clone size, CDR3 DNA, CDR3 protein. The D gene is left open where the match is weak. Rows may omit the clone size; those that give it use once, few, many or a size class.

v_gene: TRBV7-2
j_gene: TRBJ2-7
d_gene: TRBD1
abundance: NA
CDR3nt: TGTGCCAGCAGCTTAGAGGACAGGGTCTACGAGCAGTACTTC
CDR3aa: CASSLEDRVYEQYF

v_gene: TRBV29-1
j_gene: TRBJ2-6
d_gene: NA
abundance: NA
CDR3nt: TGCGGCGTTGGAATATCTGGGGCCAACGTCCTGACTTTC
CDR3aa: CGVGISGANVLTF

v_gene: TRBV5-5
j_gene: TRBJ2-5
d_gene: NA
abundance: many
CDR3nt: TGTGCCAGCAGCCGCCTCAAGGGACGGTCGGAAGAGACCCAGTACTTC
CDR3aa: CASSRLKGRSEETQYF

v_gene: TRBV24-1
j_gene: TRBJ1-5
d_gene: TRBD1
abundance: NA
CDR3nt: TGTGCCACCAGTGAAGGACAGGGTTTGGCGAGCAATCAGCCCCAGCATTTT
CDR3aa: CATSEGQGLASNQPQHF

v_gene: TRBV7-3
j_gene: TRBJ2-1
d_gene: TRBD2
abundance: once
CDR3nt: TGTGCCAGCAGCTTAGTCCGACTAGCGAGCTCCTACAATGAGCAGTTCTTC
CDR3aa: CASSLVRLASSYNEQFF

v_gene: TRBV5-1
j_gene: TRBJ2-2
d_gene: NA
abundance: NA
CDR3nt: TGCGCCAGCAGCTTGAACCTCCTCCAGAACACCGGGGAGCTGTTTTTT
CDR3aa: CASSLNLLQNTGELFF

v_gene: TRBV2
j_gene: TRBJ1-5
d_gene: NA
abundance: NA
CDR3nt: TGTGCCAGCACCCTTTGGGAAAGCAATCAGCCCCAGCATTTT
CDR3aa: CASTLWESNQPQHF

v_gene: TRBV7-2
j_gene: TRBJ2-7
d_gene: NA
abundance: few
CDR3nt: TGTGCCAGCAGCTTAGCCACAGCATGGAAGGGGATGAGGGAGCAGTACTTC
CDR3aa: CASSLATAWKGMREQYF

v_gene: TRBV11-2
j_gene: TRBJ2-7
d_gene: TRBD1
abundance: NA
CDR3nt: TGTGCCAGCAGCTTAGATGGGGGGACAGGCTATTCCTACGAGCAGTACTTC
CDR3aa: CASSLDGGTGYSYEQYF

v_gene: TRBV4-3
j_gene: TRBJ2-7
d_gene: NA
abundance: NA
CDR3nt: TGCGCCAGCAGCCAAGAATCGGAGGGTACCTACGAGCAGTACTTC
CDR3aa: CASSQESEGTYEQYF

v_gene: TRBV7-9
j_gene: TRBJ2-2
d_gene: TRBD2
abundance: few
CDR3nt: TGTGCCAGCAGCCCAGGGACTAGCGTGGCCGGGGAGCTGTTTTTT
CDR3aa: CASSPGTSVAGELFF

v_gene: TRBV5-1
j_gene: TRBJ2-7
d_gene: TRBD2
abundance: NA
CDR3nt: TGCGCCAGCAGCTCCGGACTAGCGGGGGCCCCATACGAGCAGTACTTC
CDR3aa: CASSSGLAGAPYEQYF

v_gene: TRBV3-1
j_gene: TRBJ1-4
d_gene: NA
abundance: NA
CDR3nt: TGTGCCAGCAGCCAAGATGGGGCCGTCCCAGGAAAACTGTTTTTT
CDR3aa: CASSQDGAVPGKLFF

v_gene: TRBV20-1
j_gene: TRBJ2-4
d_gene: TRBD2
abundance: NA
CDR3nt: TGCAGTGCCCCCGGCGGGGGGGCCCTTGCGAACATTCAGTACTTC
CDR3aa: CSAPGGGALANIQYF

v_gene: TRBV6-2/TRBV6-3
j_gene: TRBJ2-1
d_gene: NA
abundance: few
CDR3nt: TGTGCCAGCAGTTACATGGCTACCAAGCGCAATGAGCAGTTCTTC
CDR3aa: CASSYMATKRNEQFF

v_gene: TRBV5-1
j_gene: TRBJ2-2
d_gene: NA
abundance: few
CDR3nt: TGCGCCAGCAGCTTAAGGGCAGGGGCCAACGGGGAGCTGTTTTTT
CDR3aa: CASSLRAGANGELFF

v_gene: TRBV6-2/TRBV6-3
j_gene: TRBJ2-3
d_gene: TRBD2
abundance: once
CDR3nt: TGTGCCAGCAGTTACTTGGGCGGGGGGCCAGGCACAGATACGCAGTATTTT
CDR3aa: CASSYLGGGPGTDTQYF

v_gene: TRBV20-1
j_gene: TRBJ2-3
d_gene: TRBD1
abundance: few
CDR3nt: TGCAGTGCCCAGAGCGGGACAGGGGGCACAGATACGCAGTATTTT
CDR3aa: CSAQSGTGGTDTQYF

v_gene: TRBV7-9
j_gene: TRBJ1-1
d_gene: NA
abundance: NA
CDR3nt: TGTGCCAGCAGCTTAGCCCCCACTCGGCCTACAAACACTGAAGCTTTCTTT
CDR3aa: CASSLAPTRPTNTEAFF

v_gene: TRBV25-1
j_gene: TRBJ1-4
d_gene: NA
abundance: NA
CDR3nt: TGTGCCAGCAGTGAATCCCCAGGAGCACGAGAAAAACTGTTTTTT
CDR3aa: CASSESPGAREKLFF

v_gene: TRBV7-2
j_gene: TRBJ2-5
d_gene: TRBD1
abundance: few
CDR3nt: TGTGCCAGCAGCTTATTACAGGGGCGAGAGACCCAGTACTTC
CDR3aa: CASSLLQGRETQYF

v_gene: TRBV2
j_gene: TRBJ2-7
d_gene: TRBD1
abundance: NA
CDR3nt: TGTGCCAGCAGTGTTTCCAGGGGGGAGCAGTACTTC
CDR3aa: CASSVSRGEQYF